This is a list of T cell receptor beta chains from one sample in a study of lung T cells in sarcoidosis with Löfgren's syndrome. TCRdb independently ran MiXCR on the reads; one entry per CDR3 protein. The table shows approximately 20,000 distinct CDR3 sequences, with roughly a fifth occurring only once. Sequenced material: CD4+ T cells from PBMCs. The receptors derive from a human donor with sarcoidosis (Löfgren's syndrome or another form), or a control subject (not recorded which). Both conserved end residues are part of each CDR3. Fields, in order: J gene, clone size, V gene, D gene, CDR3 protein, CDR3 DNA. The D gene is left open where the match is weak. Not all rows give a size; the values are once, few, many and, for expanded clones, a class.

>TRBJ2-1|NA|TRBV20-1|TRBD2
CSALPGTSGRRGDEQFF
TGCAGTGCACTACCTGGGACTAGCGGGAGACGTGGGGACGAGCAGTTCTTC
>TRBJ1-6|many|TRBV2|NA
CASSDTGGLSYNSPLHF
TGTGCCAGCAGCGATACCGGGGGGTTGTCCTATAATTCACCCCTCCACTTT
>TRBJ2-3|many|TRBV9|NA
CASSATVGGTDTQYF
TGTGCCAGCAGCGCGACAGTTGGTGGCACAGATACGCAGTATTTT
>TRBJ2-5|many|TRBV20-1|TRBD2
CSATVLSGGYQETQYF
TGCAGTGCTACTGTCCTTAGCGGGGGATACCAAGAGACCCAGTACTTC
>TRBJ2-1|many|TRBV20-1|NA
CSARDQGAAYNEQFF
TGCAGTGCTAGAGATCAAGGGGCTGCCTACAATGAGCAGTTCTTC
>TRBJ2-1|few|TRBV9|NA
CASSVAPGSDYNEQFF
TGTGCCAGCAGCGTAGCCCCGGGGTCTGACTACAATGAGCAGTTCTTC
>TRBJ2-4|many|TRBV11-2|TRBD2
CASSLVVGLAGDLRKNIQYF
TGTGCCAGCAGCTTAGTAGTTGGGCTAGCGGGGGACTTGAGGAAAAACATTCAGTACTTC
>TRBJ2-1|NA|TRBV4-2|TRBD1
CASSQGYTGAVCNEQFF
TGTGCCAGCAGCCAAGGTTATACAGGGGCAGTGTGCAATGAGCAGTTCTTC
>TRBJ2-5|many|TRBV15|NA
CATSRDLQRMQETQCF
TGTGCCACCAGCAGAGATCTTCAGCGGATGCAAGAGACCCAGTGCTTC
>TRBJ2-7|NA|TRBV7-2|NA
CASSFVAWIHEQYF
TGTGCCAGCAGCTTCGTGGCGTGGATTCACGAGCAGTACTTC
>TRBJ2-5|medium-sized|TRBV20-1|NA
CSAHRDRETQYF
TGCAGTGCTCACAGGGACCGGGAGACCCAGTACTTC
>TRBJ2-5|many|TRBV11-3|TRBD2
CASSPGGSVKETQYF
TGTGCCAGCAGCCCCGGGGGGTCAGTAAAAGAGACCCAGTACTTC
>TRBJ2-3|many|TRBV28|TRBD2
CASSSLAGEVTDTQYF
TGTGCCAGCAGTTCTCTAGCGGGAGAAGTGACAGATACGCAGTATTTT
>TRBJ2-7|medium-sized|TRBV27|NA
CASRPKISHSSYEQYF
TGTGCCAGCAGACCCAAGATCTCCCACAGCTCCTACGAGCAGTACTTC
>TRBJ2-3|many|TRBV27|NA
CASSGQTTDTQYF
TGTGCCAGCAGCGGACAAACCACAGATACGCAGTATTTT
>TRBJ1-1|many|TRBV20-1|NA
CSAKLWGPLNTEAFF
TGCAGTGCCAAGCTCTGGGGCCCCCTGAACACTGAAGCTTTCTTT
>TRBJ2-5|many|TRBV6-1|NA
CASSSNRVYQETQYF
TGTGCCAGCAGTTCAAACAGGGTGTACCAAGAGACCCAGTACTTC
>TRBJ2-7|many|TRBV10-3|NA
CAISESGQAYVGYEQYF
TGTGCCATCAGTGAGTCGGGGCAGGCTTACGTTGGCTACGAGCAGTACTTC
>TRBJ1-1|many|TRBV5-1|TRBD1
CASSPTGDTEAFF
TGCGCCAGCAGCCCGACAGGGGACACTGAAGCTTTCTTT
>TRBJ2-5|many|TRBV12-3/TRBV12-4|NA
CASSPSYQETQYF
TGTGCCAGCAGTCCATCGTACCAAGAGACCCAGTACTTC
>TRBJ1-1|medium-sized|TRBV15|NA
CATSREGSKGMNTEAFF
TGTGCCACCAGCAGAGAGGGTAGTAAAGGCATGAACACTGAAGCTTTCTTT
>TRBJ2-5|few|TRBV30|TRBD1
CAWSDGTGAQETQYF
TGTGCCTGGAGTGATGGGACAGGGGCCCAAGAGACCCAGTACTTC
>TRBJ2-2|many|TRBV29-1|NA
CSARTVEELFF
TGCAGCGCCAGAACGGTGGAGGAGCTGTTTTTT
>TRBJ1-2|many|TRBV18|NA
CASSPVNIRATTNYGYTF
TGTGCCAGCTCACCCGTGAATATTCGAGCTACTACTAACTATGGCTACACCTTC
>TRBJ2-5|many|TRBV19|TRBD1
CASSIGDRGRETQYF
TGTGCCAGTAGTATAGGGGACAGGGGGAGGGAGACCCAGTACTTC
>TRBJ2-7|many|TRBV29-1|NA
CSVGRRQAYEQYF
TGCAGCGTTGGCCGAAGGCAGGCCTACGAGCAGTACTTC
>TRBJ1-4|few|TRBV5-4|NA
CASSLGTNEKLFF
TGTGCCAGCAGCTTGGGGACAAATGAAAAACTGTTTTTT
>TRBJ1-1|NA|TRBV6-1|TRBD1
CASGGPGGMNTETFF
TGTGCCAGCGGGGGGCCAGGGGGAATGAACACTGAAACTTTCTTT
>TRBJ1-6|medium-sized|TRBV6-1|NA
CASSDSTGYSPLHF
TGTGCCAGCAGTGACAGCACAGGTTATTCACCCCTCCACTTT
>TRBJ2-1|NA|TRBV29-1|NA
CSVKPGRLYNEQFF
TGCAGCGTGAAACCGGGACGGCTCTACAATGAGCAGTTCTTC
>TRBJ2-1|many|TRBV19|NA
CASSIEGGPYNEQFF
TGTGCCAGTAGTATCGAGGGGGGGCCCTACAATGAGCAGTTCTTC
>TRBJ2-7|few|TRBV29-1|TRBD1
CSVVHQGAGEQYF
TGCAGCGTTGTTCACCAGGGGGCAGGCGAGCAGTACTTC
>TRBJ2-5|many|TRBV5-1|TRBD2
CASSLGPGGQETQYF
TGCGCCAGCAGCTTGGGTCCGGGGGGCCAAGAGACCCAGTACTTC
>TRBJ1-1|NA|TRBV28|NA
CASRQHGGHTEASF
TGTGCCAGCAGACAGCACGGAGGGCACACTGAAGCTTCCTTT
>TRBJ2-3|many|TRBV29-1|NA
CSVRISDTQYF
TGCAGCGTGAGGATTTCCGATACGCAGTATTTT
>TRBJ2-3|many|TRBV19|NA
CASSTADTQYF
TGTGCCAGTAGTACCGCAGATACGCAGTATTTT
>TRBJ2-1|few|TRBV19|TRBD1
CASTLDRDYNEQFF
TGTGCCAGTACCCTGGACAGGGACTACAATGAGCAGTTCTTC
>TRBJ2-7|many|TRBV18|TRBD1
CASTRLTGTNEQYF
TGTGCCAGCACCCGTTTGACAGGGACGAATGAGCAGTACTTC
>TRBJ1-5|many|TRBV5-4|TRBD1
CASSSDREEQPQHF
TGTGCCAGCAGCTCGGACAGGGAAGAACAGCCCCAGCATTTT
>TRBJ2-2|NA|TRBV19|TRBD2
CASSMGSASGAFTGELFF
TGTGCCAGTAGTATGGGTTCGGCTAGCGGAGCCTTCACCGGGGAGCTGTTTTTT
>TRBJ1-3|NA|TRBV6-1|NA
CATDPGADRGNTIYF
TGTGCCACCGATCCAGGGGCCGACAGGGGAAACACCATATATTTT
>TRBJ1-6|many|TRBV2|TRBD1
CASKGQGRTPLHF
TGTGCCAGCAAAGGACAGGGGAGGACACCCCTCCACTTT